Shown below are 28 T cell receptor beta chains from a single sample sequenced in a study of CD8 T cells in ankylosing spondylitis. Findings and limits, study-wide: A motif in TCR beta, a set of under ten highly homologous variants, appeared characteristic of ankylosing spondylitis blood.

Via MiXCR, TCRdb re-called the 5' RACE reads, giving one row per CDR3 protein. Of fewer than 550,000 distinct CDR3 sequences in the sample, approximately 5.3% were seen once. These receptors have no identified antigens. The sequenced sample was blood, either unsorted or a sorted T cell fraction (not recorded which). The receptors were sampled from a male donor with ankylosing spondylitis.

This clonotype appeared many times. V and J are TRBV6-2 or TRBV6-3 and TRBJ1-1; 10 bases line up with TRBD1. Germline CDR1 is MNHEY and CDR2 is SVGEGT. J was trimmed by 5 bases and V by 0 bases; bases with no gene match: 6. The CDR3 runs to 16 residues. CDR3 sequence (DNA): TGTGCCAGCAGTTACTCACCGGGACAGGGGCGGACTGAAGCTTTCTTT. Protein product: CASSYSPGQGRTEAFF.

This clonotype was recorded many times. The chain joins TRBV4-3 to TRBJ1-5, with 7 bases lining up with TRBD1. J lost 7 bases, V lost 4 bases, and 4 bases had no gene match. The CDR3 covers 13 residues. Germline V CDR1 and CDR2: LGHNA, YSLEER. The CDR3 region is CASSLRTGQPQHF. The CDR3 coding sequence is TGCGCCAGCAGCCTTAGGACAGGACAGCCCCAGCATTTT.

About this clonotype itself: A much larger clone differs from this one at a single base, so this may be a read error. The chain employs TRBV5-5 and TRBJ2-1, with D perhaps matching TRBD2 (6 bases). This CDR3 has 15 residues. CDR1 and CDR2 from the germline V gene are SGHKS and YYEKEE (reference sequence). Deletions cut 4 bases from V and 1 base from J, with 12 bases between. The CDR3 protein is CASSPGGLSYNEQFF. Here the CDR3 DNA reads TGTGCCAGCAGCCCTGGGGGACTGTCCTACAATGAGCAGTTCTTC.

Ten or more counts support this clonotype. This chain links TRBV7-2 with TRBJ2-1; D remains ambiguous. Per the germline V gene, CDR1 is SGHTA and CDR2 is FQGNSA. Trimming cost V 5 bases and J 6 bases, with 8 bases left between them. This CDR3 region has 12 residues. Written as DNA, the CDR3 is TGTGCCAGCAGCCGTCGGGCCAATGAGCAGTTCTTC. This sequence encodes CASSRRANEQFF.

This clonotype was recorded at least ten times. The gene calls are TRBV10-3 and TRBJ2-7; D is uncertain. Germline CDR1 is ENHRY and CDR2 is SYGVKD. The V and J ends lost 2 bases and 3 bases respectively, with 5 bases between them. The CDR3 extends over 12 amino acids. The CDR3: CAISEDNYEQYF. In DNA form, the CDR3 reads TGTGCCATCAGTGAGGACAACTACGAGCAGTACTTC.

This clonotype was seen at least ten times. V gene TRBV18 combines with J gene TRBJ2-7, with D possibly being TRBD2 (5 bases). Germline CDR1 KGHSH, CDR2 LQKENI. V was shortened by 0 bases and J by 0 bases, with 12 bases between the two germline ends. CDR3 length: 16 amino acids. The CDR3 DNA reads as TGTGCCAGCTCACCACCTCCTGGAGGAAGCTCCTACGAGCAGTACTTC. Translation: CASSPPPGGSSYEQYF.

Many counts were recorded for this clonotype. The rearrangement links TRBV29-1 to TRBJ2-2, with D unclear. The CDR3 is 14 amino acids. With 4 bases removed from V and 0 bases from J, the gap between germline ends came to 9 bases. Germline-derived CDR1 and CDR2 are SQVTM and ANQGSEA. The CDR3 coding sequence is TGCAGCGTTGGAGGCGACGCGAACACCGGGGAGCTGTTTTTT. It codes for CSVGGDANTGELFF.

The sample holds a few counts of this clonotype. The chain combines TRBV28 with TRBJ2-1; TRBD2 agrees at 13 bases. CDR3 length: 15 residues. The V gene end was trimmed by 6 bases and the J gene end by 8 bases; junction bases not matched to a gene: 7. Per the germline V gene, CDR1 is MDHEN and CDR2 is SYDVKM. The CDR3 DNA reads as TGTGCCAGCAGAACGACTAGCGGGAGGAGGGATGAGCAGTTCTTC. This gives the protein CASRTTSGRRDEQFF.

This clonotype appeared many times. The chain has TRBV20-1 and TRBJ2-1, with 9 bases lining up with TRBD2. Germline lookup yields CDR1 DFQATT and CDR2 SNEGSKA (reference sequence). V was clipped by 3 bases and J by 9 bases; unmatched bases: 12. The CDR3 runs 15 residues. CDR3 loop: CSASFRVAGVGEQFF. CDR3 DNA sequence: TGCAGTGCTAGTTTCCGGGTAGCGGGAGTTGGTGAGCAGTTCTTC.

Note on this clonotype: The junction and the germline gene differ at one end; a read error may be behind it. The chain has TRBV24-1 and TRBJ2-7; maybe TRBD1 (7 bases). The CDR3 has 15 amino acids. The germline CDR1 and CDR2 sequences are KGHDR and SFDVKD. CDR3 DNA: TGTGCCACCAATGGGGGGACAGCGGAAAACTACGAGCAGAACTTC. Its protein is CATNGGTAENYEQNF.

The table lists this clonotype with many counts. The rearrangement uses TRBV20-1 and TRBJ1-1, with D perhaps TRBD1 (6 bases). Between the trimmed V and J ends, which lost 1 base and 1 base, there was a span of 10 bases. The CDR3 has 14 amino acids. Germline V CDR1 and CDR2: DFQATT, SNEGSKA (reference sequence). The CDR3 DNA is TGCAGTGCTAGAGTTCTACAGGGGAACACTGAAGCTTTCTTT. It specifies CSARVLQGNTEAFF.

This clonotype was recorded many times. The V and J genes are TRBV4-2 and TRBJ2-3; 12 bases are shared with TRBD2. The CDR3 length is 18 residues. Germline V gene lookup returns CDR1 LGHNA and CDR2 YNFKEQ. J lost 4 bases, V lost 0 bases, and 8 bases had no gene match. The CDR3 bases are TGTGCCAGCAGCCAAGATCTTCCTAGCGGGGGGGCCGCAGATACGCAGTATTTT. It is translated as CASSQDLPSGGAADTQYF.

This clonotype was counted at least ten times. This chain uses TRBV7-8 with TRBJ2-1, with D possibly matching TRBD2 (6 bases). CDR3 length equals 13 residues. CDR1 is SGHVS, CDR2 FQNEAQ, per germline. Trimming took off 5 bases at V and 8 bases at J, with 13 bases between the two ends. The CDR3 protein is CASSPPRRDEQFF. The CDR3 DNA follows: TGTGCCAGCAGCCCCCCGAGGAGGGATGAGCAGTTCTTC.

This clonotype was seen repeatedly, ten times or more. V usage is TRBV20-1 and J usage is TRBJ2-3; 7 bases line up with TRBD2. From germline, CDR1 is DFQATT and CDR2 SNEGSKA (reference sequence). The CDR3 runs 14 residues. Germline trimming cut 6 bases from V and 4 bases from J; bases unmatched to any gene: 10. CDR3 coding DNA: TGCAGTGCCCGGGACGTGCGGGGGTCAGATACGCAGTATTTT. Its translation is CSARDVRGSDTQYF.

With respect to this clonotype: A much larger clone lies a single base off, so this may be a read error. The V call is TRBV10-3, the J call TRBJ2-7; the D gene is possibly TRBD2 (5 bases). The CDR3 is 13 residues long. Germline V gives CDR1 ENHRY, CDR2 SYGVKD. V shed 2 bases and J shed 10 bases, with 15 bases lying between them. DNA for the CDR3: TGTGCCATCAGTGAGAATCCTAGCTCCGACCAGTACTTC. Residues: CAISENPSSDQYF.

The chain couples TRBV16 to TRBJ2-1; 8 bases line up with TRBD1. CDR1 is KGHSY and CDR2 is FQNENV in the germline V gene. V was pared by 1 base and J by 7 bases, with 6 bases of the junction left unmatched. The CDR3 is 15 amino acids. In DNA form, the CDR3 reads TGTGCCAGCAGCCAATTCCGGACAGGGAGAAATGAGCAGTTCTTC. Its protein is CASSQFRTGRNEQFF. The full variable domain, its missing parts supplied by reference TRBV16 and TRBJ2-1, is GEEVAQTPKHLVRGEGQKAKLYCAPIKGHSYVFWYQQVLKNEFKFLISFQNENVFDETGMPKERFSAKCLPNSPCSLEIQATKLEDSAVYFCASSQFRTGRNEQFFGPGTRLTVL.

This clonotype was seen many times. The V and J genes are TRBV20-1 and TRBJ2-7, with D hard to call. The CDR3 is 14 residues long. The ends were cut back, 3 bases at V and 3 bases at J, with 15 bases in the middle. Germline assignment: CDR1 DFQATT and CDR2 SNEGSKA (reference sequence). This CDR3 reads CSASTSTNYYEQYF. Here the CDR3 DNA reads TGCAGTGCTAGTACGTCTACCAATTACTACGAGCAGTACTTC.

This clonotype has at least ten counts. The chain is built from TRBV5-6 and TRBJ2-1, with unresolved D. In germline, CDR1 is SGHDT, CDR2 YYEEEE. The CDR3 is 15 amino acids. Trimming left V 4 bases short and J 2 bases short, with 13 bases between. DNA of the CDR3: TGTGCCAGCAGCCGAATCCCCGGAGCCTACAATGAGCAGTTCTTC. This translates into CASSRIPGAYNEQFF.

This chain uses TRBV20-1 with TRBJ2-7, with a weak D call TRBD1 (5 bases). The germline gives CDR1 DFQATT, CDR2 SNEGSKA (reference sequence). Trimming stripped 3 bases from V and 2 bases from J, with 11 bases between. This CDR3 has 13 amino acids. CDR3 sequence reads: CSARPGSTYEQYF. The CDR3 DNA sequence: TGCAGTGCTAGGCCAGGGTCGACCTACGAGCAGTACTTC.

In its sample, this clonotype was seen many times. The chain couples TRBV7-2 to TRBJ2-7; TRBD1 aligns across 8 bases. The CDR3 is 14 amino acids. The ends lost 4 bases at V and 3 bases at J; junction bases unmatched: 5. The germline gives CDR1 SGHTA, CDR2 FQGNSA. The CDR3 nucleotides read TGTGCCAGCAGCTCCGGCAGGGGGCGCTACGAGCAGTACTTC. Translation: CASSSGRGRYEQYF.

This clonotype was recorded many times. This chain links TRBV20-1 with TRBJ2-7; D is undetermined. CDR3 length: 13 residues. The V end lost 3 bases, the J end lost 0 bases, and 9 bases lay between the germline ends. The germline gives CDR1 DFQATT, CDR2 SNEGSKA (reference sequence). This CDR3 is CSARVFLSYEQYF. In DNA, the CDR3 is TGCAGTGCTAGGGTTTTCCTCTCCTACGAGCAGTACTTC.

This clonotype was observed many times. The chain links TRBV11-2 to TRBJ1-2; the match to TRBD1 covers 7 bases. CDR3 length equals 14 residues. The V segment lost 5 bases and the J segment 5 bases; nucleotides outside the gene matches: 8. CDR1 and CDR2 from the germline V gene are SGHAT and FQNNGV. CDR3 residues: CASSPNRGGYGYTF. CDR3 nucleotides: TGTGCCAGCAGCCCGAACAGGGGAGGATATGGCTACACCTTC.

The CDR3 DNA reads TGTGCCAGCAGCTCGAGCGGGCAAAGCTCCTACGAGCAGTACTTC. Its translation: CASSSSGQSSYEQYF. The rearrangement uses TRBV7-2 and TRBJ2-7; tentative D call: TRBD2 (6 bases). Looked up from germline, CDR1 is SGHTA and CDR2 is FQGNSA. This CDR3 comprises 15 residues. The V and J ends lost 4 bases and 0 bases respectively, with 13 bases between them.

This clonotype was observed many times. This CDR3 is CASSGPPGYTF. CDR3 nucleotides: TGTGCCAGCAGCGGGCCACCTGGCTACACCTTC. This sequence joins TRBV28 and TRBJ1-2; no clear D. Trimming pared 6 bases from V and 7 bases from J, leaving 9 bases between. Germline loops: CDR1 MDHEN, CDR2 SYDVKM. The CDR3 is 11 residues long.

This chain connects TRBV20-1 to TRBJ2-1; 9 positions agree with TRBD2. Trimming took 2 bases from V and 4 from J; bases not matched to a gene: 9. The CDR3 spans 16 residues. Germline V CDR1 and CDR2: DFQATT, SNEGSKA (reference sequence). The CDR3 DNA is TGCAGTGCTAGAACTTTGGCTAGCGGGAAGTACAATGAGCAGTTCTTC. Its protein is CSARTLASGKYNEQFF.

The sample holds many counts of this clonotype. The V and J genes are TRBV20-1 and TRBJ2-1, with a tentative D call TRBD2 (6 bases). The CDR3 consists of 12 residues. V gave up 3 bases and J gave up 5 bases, with 8 bases separating them. Per germline, CDR1 DFQATT and CDR2 SNEGSKA (reference sequence). In nucleotides, the CDR3 is TGCAGTGCTAGTCCGGGGGACAATGAGCAGTTCTTC. Protein product: CSASPGDNEQFF.

The rearrangement uses TRBV5-4 and TRBJ1-4; D is undetermined. V gave up 2 bases and J gave up 8 bases, with 7 bases separating them. The germline CDR1 and CDR2 sequences are SGHNT and YYREEE (reference sequence). This CDR3 comprises 12 residues. The CDR3 loop is CASSFGREKLFF. CDR3 in DNA: TGTGCCAGCAGCTTTGGCCGGGAAAAACTGTTTTTT. The variable domain in full, with the rest retrieved from reference TRBV5-4 and TRBJ1-4, is ETGVTQSPTHLIKTRGQQVTLRCSSQSGHNTVSWYQQALGQGPQFIFQYYREEENGRGNFPPRFSGLQFPNYSSELNVNALELDDSALYLCASSFGREKLFFGSGTQLSVL.

This clonotype was seen repeatedly, ten times or more. This sequence joins TRBV10-3 and TRBJ2-4; D perhaps matches TRBD2 (5 bases). Germline V lookup: CDR1 ENHRY, CDR2 SYGVKD. The V and J ends lost 2 bases and 8 bases respectively, with 13 bases between them. CDR3 length: 14 residues. The CDR3 DNA reads as TGTGCCATCAGTGAGCCCTCAGAGAGGGACATTCAGTACTTC. Its translation: CAISEPSERDIQYF.